The 17 T cell receptor beta chains below were found in one sample sequenced in a study of molecular identifiers for immune sequencing clone quantification. In TCRdb, the PCR reads were re-called with MiXCR into one record per CDR3 protein. The profile shows more than 85,000 distinct CDR3 sequences, 30% to 35% of them singletons. The material sequenced was naive CD8+ T cells from blood, with Jurkat cell RNA spiked in. Subset of the sample: FACS-sorted CD8+CD4-CCR7+CD45RA+ naive T cells. These receptors were taken from a human donor in good health. Some libraries in this study had Jurkat cell RNA spiked in.

This clonotype was observed a few times. This chain uses TRBV5-6 with TRBJ2-1, with D possibly matching TRBD2 (5 bases). The CDR3 covers 14 residues. CDR1 SGHDT and CDR2 YYEEEE come from the germline V gene. Trimming removed 0 bases at V and 10 bases at J, with 14 bases between. The CDR3 bases are TGTGCCAGCAGCTTGGGGTTCGGGGTCGGGGAGCAGTTCTTC. Translation: CASSLGFGVGEQFF.

A remark on this clonotype: With a much larger clone just one base away, this may be a read error. The chain recombines TRBV2 with TRBJ1-1, with a weak D call TRBD1 (5 bases). The CDR3 runs to 15 residues. The germline V gene encodes CDR1 SNHLY and CDR2 FYNNEI. The CDR3 is CASSGGGVVDTGAFF. DNA for the CDR3: TGTGCCAGCAGTGGGGGCGGGGTGGTGGACACTGGAGCTTTCTTT. Full variable domain (outside the CDR3, taken from reference TRBV2 and TRBJ1-1): EPEVTQTPSHQVTQMGQEVILRCVPISNHLYFYWYRQILGQKVEFLVSFYNNEISEKSEIFDDQFSVERPDGSNFTLKIRSTKLEDSAMYFCASSGGGVVDTGAFFGQGTRLTVV.

This sequence joins TRBV10-3 and TRBJ2-7, with D tentatively TRBD2 (6 bases). Germline V lookup: CDR1 ENHRY, CDR2 SYGVKD. Trimming took 4 bases from V and 6 from J, leaving 16 bases between them. The CDR3 extends over 14 amino acids. This chain's CDR3 is CAISALPLASEQYF. The CDR3, as DNA: TGTGCCATCAGTGCCTTACCCCTAGCGAGCGAGCAGTACTTC.

This clonotype was recorded many times. This rearrangement joins TRBV4-1 to TRBJ2-7; possibly TRBD1 or TRBD2 for D (5 bases each). This CDR3 spans 13 amino acids. Deletions cut 5 bases from V and 5 bases from J, with 13 bases between. Germline CDR1 is MGHRA and CDR2 is YSYEKL. CDR3 residues: CASSLGPGNEQYF. In DNA, the CDR3 is TGCGCCAGCAGCTTGGGACCGGGAAACGAGCAGTACTTC.

The gene calls are TRBV29-1 and TRBJ2-3; TRBD1 is a possible D gene (6 bases). Germline V gene data show CDR1 as SQVTM and CDR2 as ANQGSEA. The CDR3 length is 10 residues. V was pared by 6 bases and J by 6 bases, with 7 bases between. Here the CDR3 DNA reads TGCAGCGTCCAGGGGGATACGCAGTATTTT. It encodes CSVQGDTQYF.

A note on this clonotype: Without the conserved terminal phenylalanine or tryptophan, this CDR3 likely stems from a read error. J is TRBJ2-2 and V is TRBV2; D is possibly TRBD2 (5 bases). V shed 4 bases and J shed 6 bases, with 15 bases lying between them. CDR3 length: 15 residues. CDR1 and CDR2 (germline): SNHLY, FYNNEI. The DNA for the CDR3 is TGTGCCAGCAGTGCTAGCTCCTCGAGGGCCGGGGAGCTGTTTTCT. As protein: CASSASSSRAGELFS.

The chain combines TRBV27 with TRBJ2-7; TRBD2 matches 10 bases. The CDR3 runs 15 residues. The germline CDR1 and CDR2 sequences are MNHEY and SMNVEV (reference sequence). The V gene end was trimmed by 3 bases and the J gene end by 7 bases; junction bases not matched to a gene: 9. The CDR3 DNA reads as TGTGCCAGCAGTTTTCGGCTAGCGGGAGTAGGTGAGCAGTACTTC. Its translation is CASSFRLAGVGEQYF.

This sequence joins TRBV20-1 and TRBJ2-7; the D gene is possibly TRBD1 (6 bases). With 1 base removed from V and 5 bases from J, the gap between germline ends came to 12 bases. CDR1 is DFQATT, CDR2 SNEGSKA, per germline (reference sequence). The CDR3 runs to 13 residues. CDR3 nucleotide sequence: TGCAGTGCTAGAGTCGGCAGGGGCCACGAGCAGTACTTC. This encodes CSARVGRGHEQYF.

The chain uses TRBV24-1 and TRBJ2-5; no clear D gene. Per germline, CDR1 KGHDR and CDR2 SFDVKD. The CDR3 is 14 amino acids. V lost 2 bases and J 2 bases, leaving 8 bases between the germline ends. For the CDR3, the DNA is TGTGCCACCAGTGATTGGGCCTTACAAGAGACCCAGTACTTC. It translates to CATSDWALQETQYF.

As regards this clonotype: A read error is likely, as this CDR3 ends without the conserved phenylalanine or tryptophan. The rearrangement joins TRBV7-9 to TRBJ2-7; 11 positions agree with TRBD1. Per germline, CDR1 SEHNR and CDR2 FQNEAQ (reference sequence). With V trimmed by 2 bases and J by 3 bases, 3 bases remained unmatched. The length of the CDR3 is 15 residues. CDR3: CASSLPGTGGYEQYY. The DNA for the CDR3 is TGTGCCAGCAGCTTACCCGGGACAGGGGGCTACGAGCAGTACTAC.

This clonotype was detected only a few times. The chain couples TRBV4-3 to TRBJ2-1; no clear D gene. Germline V gives CDR1 LGHNA, CDR2 YSLEER. The germline V and J ends were trimmed by 1 base and 0 bases, with 13 bases remaining between them. This CDR3 comprises 17 residues. The CDR3 region has the DNA TGCGCCAGCAGCCAAGTTTTGGGGTTTAGCTCCTACAATGAGCAGTTCTTC. Encoded protein: CASSQVLGFSSYNEQFF.

Turning to this clonotype: Given the absence of the conserved phenylalanine or tryptophan at the CDR3 end, a read error is likely. The chain links TRBV7-8 to TRBJ2-5; D remains ambiguous. The CDR3 is made up of 12 amino acids. The germline gives CDR1 SGHVS, CDR2 FQNEAQ. The ends were cut back, 5 bases at V and 4 bases at J, with 8 bases in the middle. The CDR3 DNA reads as TGTGCCAGCAGCACGAGAGGAGAGACCCAGTACATC. Translation gives CASSTRGETQYI.

The V call is TRBV5-4, the J call TRBJ2-3; 8 nucleotides line up with TRBD2. The CDR3 covers 15 residues. Germline CDR1 and CDR2: SGHNT and YYREEE (reference sequence). With 2 bases clipped from V and 3 bases from J, the junction kept 5 bases outside the gene matches. CDR3 loop: CASSFSGSMTDTQYF. CDR3 bases: TGTGCCAGCAGCTTCAGCGGGAGTATGACAGATACGCAGTATTTT.

This clonotype appeared many times. V gene TRBV6-5 combines with J gene TRBJ1-1, with unresolved D. There are 15 residues in the CDR3. CDR1 and CDR2 from the germline V gene are MNHEY and SVGAGI. The V gene lost 0 bases and the J gene lost 0 bases, with 8 bases spanning the gap. CDR3 nucleotides: TGTGCCAGCAGTTACTCGAGGGCAATGAACACTGAAGCTTTCTTT. It codes for CASSYSRAMNTEAFF.

This clonotype showed up many times. The V and J genes are TRBV5-1 and TRBJ1-3; no clear D gene. With 4 bases removed from V and 0 bases from J, the gap between germline ends came to 14 bases. This CDR3 has 16 residues. Germline assignment: CDR1 SGHRS and CDR2 YFSETQ. CDR3 nucleotide sequence: TGCGCCAGCAGCGCCCGTGTAGGCTTCTCTGGAAACACCATATATTTT. Translated: CASSARVGFSGNTIYF.

As for this clonotype: The CDR3 does not close with the conserved phenylalanine or tryptophan, likely indicating a read error. Here the CDR3 DNA reads TGTGCCAGCAGCTTAGGTCGGAATATATACGAGCAGTACTAC. Protein: CASSLGRNIYEQYY. The V call is TRBV7-2, the J call TRBJ2-7; D is unclear. Trimming shortened V by 1 base and J by 4 bases, and 11 bases separated the two germline ends. The CDR3 totals 14 residues. In germline, CDR1 is SGHTA, CDR2 FQGNSA.

This chain uses TRBV5-6 with TRBJ2-3, with 12 bases lining up with TRBD2. This CDR3 has 16 amino acids. V trimming: 4 bases; J trimming: 5 bases; junction bases outside the gene matches: 8. Looked up from germline, CDR1 is SGHDT and CDR2 is YYEEEE. DNA for the CDR3: TGTGCCAGCAGCCCAACTACGGGACTAGCGGGAGATACGCAGTATTTT. This encodes CASSPTTGLAGDTQYF.